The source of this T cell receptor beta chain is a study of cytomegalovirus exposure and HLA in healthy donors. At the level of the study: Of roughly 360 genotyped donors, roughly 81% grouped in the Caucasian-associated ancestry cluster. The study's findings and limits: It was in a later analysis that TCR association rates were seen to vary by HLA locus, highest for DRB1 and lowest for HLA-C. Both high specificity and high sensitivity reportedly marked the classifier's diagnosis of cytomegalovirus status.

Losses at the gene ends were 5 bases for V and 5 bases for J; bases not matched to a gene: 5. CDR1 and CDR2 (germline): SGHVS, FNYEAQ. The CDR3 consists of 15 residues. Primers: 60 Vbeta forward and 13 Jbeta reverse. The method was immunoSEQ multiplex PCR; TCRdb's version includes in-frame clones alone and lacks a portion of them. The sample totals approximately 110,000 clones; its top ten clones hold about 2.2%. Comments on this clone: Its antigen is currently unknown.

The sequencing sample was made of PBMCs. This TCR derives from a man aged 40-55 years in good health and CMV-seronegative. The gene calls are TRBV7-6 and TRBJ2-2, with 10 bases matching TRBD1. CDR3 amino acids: CASSPGQGGTGELFF. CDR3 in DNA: TGTGCCAGCAGCCCCGGACAGGGGGGGACCGGGGAGCTGTTTTTT.